This T cell receptor beta chain was recorded in a study of cytomegalovirus exposure and HLA in healthy donors. Study summary: HLA-typed donors were the source of about 85 million unique TCRs held in an early data release.

Primers: 60 Vbeta forward and 13 Jbeta reverse. Sequencing was performed with immunoSEQ multiplex PCR; in TCRdb, only in-frame clones are kept and a portion is missing. The sample lists approximately 79,000 clones; 78% were seen once. About this clone: Its antigen is unknown.

This CDR3 spans 17 amino acids. Points from the study as a whole: A list of more than 150 TCR beta chains associated with cytomegalovirus was given. Donor immune exposure was known only as CMV serostatus.

This chain links TRBV21-1 with TRBJ2-3; no DNA check was done on the table's D call, TRBD1. TRBV21-1 represents a pseudogene. The clonotype was recovered from a male donor in good health and CMV-seropositive. The source material was PBMCs. In nucleotides, the CDR3 is TGTGCCAGCAGACAAGGGTCTGACAGGGGTAAAACAGATACGCAGTATTTT. It yields the protein CASRQGSDRGKTDTQYF.